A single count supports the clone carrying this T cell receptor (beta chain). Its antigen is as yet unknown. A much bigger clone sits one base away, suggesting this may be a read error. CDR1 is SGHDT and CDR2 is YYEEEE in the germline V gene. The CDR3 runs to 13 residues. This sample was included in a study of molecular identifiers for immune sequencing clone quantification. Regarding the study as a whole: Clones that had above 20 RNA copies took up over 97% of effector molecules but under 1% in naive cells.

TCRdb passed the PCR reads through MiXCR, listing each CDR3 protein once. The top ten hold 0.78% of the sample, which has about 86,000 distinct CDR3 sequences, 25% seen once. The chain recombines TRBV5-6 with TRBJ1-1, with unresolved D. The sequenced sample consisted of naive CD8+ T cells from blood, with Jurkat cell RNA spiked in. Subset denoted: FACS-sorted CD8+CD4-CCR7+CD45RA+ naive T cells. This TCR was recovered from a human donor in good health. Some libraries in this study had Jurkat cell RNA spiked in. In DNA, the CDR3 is TGTGTCAGCAGCTTGGGGAGCACCATCAATGCTTTCTTT. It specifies CVSSLGSTINAFF.